This paragraph covers one T cell receptor (beta chain) sequence. Its antigen is unknown. No base quality information exists; no much larger clone differs at one position. Libraries came from PCR. The listed sequencing device is Illumina HiSeq 2500. Unique molecular identifiers were incorporated into TCR beta cDNA libraries to reduce PCR and sequencing biases. About 500,000 cDNA molecules were obtained per 1 to 10 million input T cells, so each molecule approximated one T cell. The patient libraries were prepared and sequenced with the same protocol used for the earlier healthy control dataset. Within a given batch, samples were prepared together, multiplexed and sequenced on the same HiSeq lane. In the source study's methods: MIGEC handled the raw barcoded reads, throwing out single-read molecular identifier groups before consensus assembly and CDR3 extraction. Clonotype tables were post-analysed with VDJtools, and diversity was normalized by down-sampling all datasets to the smallest sample size. To correct batch-related cross-sample contamination, repertoire overlap clustering matched CDR3 amino acid sequences but not nucleotide sequences. Using fastp at Q25 and MiXCR, TCRdb reprocessed the public reads and kept productive beta chains. Rows with one shared CDR3 protein collapse into an entry with the most common genes and DNA. TCRdb's processing, not the authors', yielded these V and J calls. The sample contains about 570,000 distinct CDR3 sequences, 30% to 40% of them found a single time. 4.5% to 7.5% of the sample comes from the top ten.

The CDR1 and CDR2 encoded by the germline V gene are KGHDR and SFDVKD. The CDR3, cysteine through phenylalanine, is 16 amino acids long. The CDR3 DNA has 48 bases and is translated from base 1. Trimming accounts for 3 bases at V and 0 bases at J, while the number of junction bases matched to no gene is 4. This record belongs to a study of post-analysis software for immune sequencing data (dated by TCRdb to between 2014 and 2017). Describing the broader study: Relapsing-remitting, secondary progressive and progressive-relapsing multiple sclerosis were recorded as disease courses, and subtype annotation was lacking for some patients. Patient repertoires were compared against about a dozen previously published healthy control repertoires from donors aged roughly 6 to 28 years. A subset of samples was prepared in parallel using single-end sample barcoding, then pooled and co-amplified after Illumina adapter ligation. On the study overall, not on this receptor specifically: Patients showed significantly higher frequencies than controls for about five TRBV segments, among them TRBV5-6, TRBV5-1 and TRBV20-1. Significantly lower normalized Chao1 diversity was found in multiple sclerosis patients than in controls, suggesting substantial peripheral T-cell clonal expansion. The multiple sclerosis patient group was slightly younger than the control group. Direct clustering with F measure revealed strong co-clustering of samples prepared in the same batch, which led to a batch-effect correction.

TCR beta repertoires were profiled from peripheral blood of roughly twelve young patients with multiple sclerosis to demonstrate the VDJtools post-analysis software. The patients with multiple sclerosis were children and adolescents between 6 and 15 years of age. The material sequenced was blood. The chain is encoded by TRBV24-1 joined to TRBJ2-1, and 7 junction bases match TRBD1. This clonotype originated in a girl between 2 and 17 years old with multiple sclerosis. The DNA sequence is as follows: TGTGCCACCAGTGATCCAGCAGGGGGCTCCTACAATGAGCAGTTCTTC. Its translation is CATSDPAGGSYNEQFF.